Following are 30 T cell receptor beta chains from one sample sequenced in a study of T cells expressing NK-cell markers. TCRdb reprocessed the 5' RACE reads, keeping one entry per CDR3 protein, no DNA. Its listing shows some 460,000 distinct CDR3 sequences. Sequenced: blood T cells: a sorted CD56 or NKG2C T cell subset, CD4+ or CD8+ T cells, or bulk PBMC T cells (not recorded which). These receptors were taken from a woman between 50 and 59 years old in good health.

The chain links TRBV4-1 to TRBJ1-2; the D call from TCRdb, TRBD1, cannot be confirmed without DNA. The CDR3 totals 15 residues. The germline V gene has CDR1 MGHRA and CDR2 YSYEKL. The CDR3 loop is CASSQDGTVSYGYTF.

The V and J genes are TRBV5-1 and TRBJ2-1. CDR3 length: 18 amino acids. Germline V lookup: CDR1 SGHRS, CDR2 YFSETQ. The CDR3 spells CASSLTSASGSSHNEQFF.

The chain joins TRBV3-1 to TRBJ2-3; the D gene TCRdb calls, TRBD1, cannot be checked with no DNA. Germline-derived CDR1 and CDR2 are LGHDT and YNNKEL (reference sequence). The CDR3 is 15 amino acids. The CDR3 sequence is CASSRSGLGPDTQYF.

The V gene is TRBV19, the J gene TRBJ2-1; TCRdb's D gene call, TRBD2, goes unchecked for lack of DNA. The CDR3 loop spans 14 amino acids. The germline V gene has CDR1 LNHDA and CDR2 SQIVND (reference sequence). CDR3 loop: CASSIGTLSGSKFF.

CDR3 in amino acids: CASSLSMRTISSYEQYF. J is TRBJ2-7 and V is TRBV5-4; TCRdb proposes TRBD1, but this gene call is untestable without DNA. The CDR3 is 17 residues long. Per germline, CDR1 SGHNT and CDR2 YYREEE (reference sequence).

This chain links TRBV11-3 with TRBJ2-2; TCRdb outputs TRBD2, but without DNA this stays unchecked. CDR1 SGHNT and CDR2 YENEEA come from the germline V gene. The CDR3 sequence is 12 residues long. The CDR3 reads CASLLGAGELFF.

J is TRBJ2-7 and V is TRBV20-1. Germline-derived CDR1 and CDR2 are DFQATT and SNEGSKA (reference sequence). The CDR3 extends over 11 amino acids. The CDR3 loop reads CSATTAYEQYF.

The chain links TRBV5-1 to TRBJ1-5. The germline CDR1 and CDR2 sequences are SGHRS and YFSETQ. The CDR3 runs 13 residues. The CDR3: CASSLVPNQPQHF. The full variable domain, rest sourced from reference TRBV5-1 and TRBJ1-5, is KAGVTQTPRYLIKTRGQQVTLSCSPISGHRSVSWYQQTPGQGLQFLFEYFSETQRNKGNFPGRFSGRQFSNSRSEMNVSTLELGDSALYLCASSLVPNQPQHFGDGTRLSIL.

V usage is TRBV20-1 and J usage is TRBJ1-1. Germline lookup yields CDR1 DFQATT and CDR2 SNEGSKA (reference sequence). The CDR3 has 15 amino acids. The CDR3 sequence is CSASEGLVMNTEAFF.

This CDR3 reads CASSFVGSGKETQYF. This chain connects TRBV5-4 to TRBJ2-5; the D call from TCRdb, TRBD2, cannot be confirmed without DNA. This CDR3 spans 15 amino acids. CDR1 is SGHNT, CDR2 YYREEE, per germline (reference sequence). Together with reference TRBV5-4 and TRBJ2-5, the CDR3 gives the full variable domain: ETGVTQSPTHLIKTRGQQVTLRCSSQSGHNTVSWYQQALGQGPQFIFQYYREEENGRGNFPPRFSGLQFPNYSSELNVNALELDDSALYLCASSFVGSGKETQYFGPGTRLLVL.

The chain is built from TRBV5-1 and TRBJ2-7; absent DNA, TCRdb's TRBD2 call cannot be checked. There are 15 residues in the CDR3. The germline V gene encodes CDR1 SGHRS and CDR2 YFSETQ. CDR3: CASSRGPTGDYEQYF.

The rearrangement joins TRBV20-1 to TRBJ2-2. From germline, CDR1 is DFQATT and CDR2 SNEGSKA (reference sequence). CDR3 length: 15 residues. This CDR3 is CSARAETENTGELFF.

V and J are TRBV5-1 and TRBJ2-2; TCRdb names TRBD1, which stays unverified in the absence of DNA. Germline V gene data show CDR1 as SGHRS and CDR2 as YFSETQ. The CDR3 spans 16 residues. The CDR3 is CASSQRLGQDTGELFF.

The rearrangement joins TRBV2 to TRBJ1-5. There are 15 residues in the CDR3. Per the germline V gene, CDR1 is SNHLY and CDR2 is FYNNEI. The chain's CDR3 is CASSEEGKTNQPQHF.

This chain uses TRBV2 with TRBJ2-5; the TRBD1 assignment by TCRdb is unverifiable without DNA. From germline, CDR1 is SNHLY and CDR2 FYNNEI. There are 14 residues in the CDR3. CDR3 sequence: CASSATGEDETQYF.

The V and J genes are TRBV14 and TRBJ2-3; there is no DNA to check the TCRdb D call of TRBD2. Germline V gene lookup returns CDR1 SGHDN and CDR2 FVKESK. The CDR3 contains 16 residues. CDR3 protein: CASSPLGRRHTDTQYF.

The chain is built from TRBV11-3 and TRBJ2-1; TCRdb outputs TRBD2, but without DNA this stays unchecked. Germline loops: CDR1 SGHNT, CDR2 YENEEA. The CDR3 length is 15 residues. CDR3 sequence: CASSLGQLVGNEQFF.

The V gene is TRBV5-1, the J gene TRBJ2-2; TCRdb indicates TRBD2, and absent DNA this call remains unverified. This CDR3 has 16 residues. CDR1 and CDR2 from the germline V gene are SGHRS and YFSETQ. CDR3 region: CASSSGLGMNTGELFF.

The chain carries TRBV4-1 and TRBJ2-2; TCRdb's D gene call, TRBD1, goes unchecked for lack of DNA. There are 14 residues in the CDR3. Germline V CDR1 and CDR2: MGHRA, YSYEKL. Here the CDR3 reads CASSAPDLTGELFF.

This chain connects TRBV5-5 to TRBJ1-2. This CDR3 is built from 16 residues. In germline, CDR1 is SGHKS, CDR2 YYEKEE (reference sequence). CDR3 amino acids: CASSLVVEPSGYGYTF.

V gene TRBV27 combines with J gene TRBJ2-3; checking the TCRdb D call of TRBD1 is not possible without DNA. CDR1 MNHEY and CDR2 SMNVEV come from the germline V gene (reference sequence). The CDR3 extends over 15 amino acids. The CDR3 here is CASSSPAESTDTQYF.

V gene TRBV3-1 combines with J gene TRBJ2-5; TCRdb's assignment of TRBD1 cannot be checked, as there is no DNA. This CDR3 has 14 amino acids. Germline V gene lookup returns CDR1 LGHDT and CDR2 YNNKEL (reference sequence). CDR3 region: CASSLQGPKETQYF.

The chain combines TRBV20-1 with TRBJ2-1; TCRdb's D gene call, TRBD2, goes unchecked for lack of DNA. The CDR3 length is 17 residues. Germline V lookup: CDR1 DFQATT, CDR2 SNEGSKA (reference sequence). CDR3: CSARDYGGRAGYNEQFF.

CDR3 protein: CASRNSGGSTGELFF. The V gene is TRBV14, the J gene TRBJ2-2; lacking DNA, the TRBD2 call made by TCRdb goes unchecked. CDR1 and CDR2 from the germline V gene are SGHDN and FVKESK. This CDR3 comprises 15 residues.

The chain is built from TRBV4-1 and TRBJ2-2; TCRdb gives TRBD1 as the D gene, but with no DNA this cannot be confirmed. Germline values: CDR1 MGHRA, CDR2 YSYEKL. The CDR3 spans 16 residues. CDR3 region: CASSQGVTGPTGELFF.

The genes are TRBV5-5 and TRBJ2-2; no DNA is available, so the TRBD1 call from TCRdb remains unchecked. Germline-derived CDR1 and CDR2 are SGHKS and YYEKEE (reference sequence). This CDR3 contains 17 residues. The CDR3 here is CASSPRGRLFGTGELFF.

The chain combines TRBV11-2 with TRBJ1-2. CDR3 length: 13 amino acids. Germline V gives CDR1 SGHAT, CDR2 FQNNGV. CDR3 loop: CASSFTANYGCTF.

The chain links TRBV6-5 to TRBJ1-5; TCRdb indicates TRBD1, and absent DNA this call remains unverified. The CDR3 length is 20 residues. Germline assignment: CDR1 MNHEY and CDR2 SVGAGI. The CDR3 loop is CASSYLPGTGGAKSNQPQHF.

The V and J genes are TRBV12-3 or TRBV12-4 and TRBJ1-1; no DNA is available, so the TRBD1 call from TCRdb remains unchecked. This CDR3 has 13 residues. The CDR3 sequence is CATLRTGLVEAFF.

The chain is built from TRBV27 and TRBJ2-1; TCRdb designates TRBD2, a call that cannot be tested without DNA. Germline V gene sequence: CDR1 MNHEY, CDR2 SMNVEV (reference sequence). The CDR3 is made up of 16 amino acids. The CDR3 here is CASSSHPGLGFNEQFF.